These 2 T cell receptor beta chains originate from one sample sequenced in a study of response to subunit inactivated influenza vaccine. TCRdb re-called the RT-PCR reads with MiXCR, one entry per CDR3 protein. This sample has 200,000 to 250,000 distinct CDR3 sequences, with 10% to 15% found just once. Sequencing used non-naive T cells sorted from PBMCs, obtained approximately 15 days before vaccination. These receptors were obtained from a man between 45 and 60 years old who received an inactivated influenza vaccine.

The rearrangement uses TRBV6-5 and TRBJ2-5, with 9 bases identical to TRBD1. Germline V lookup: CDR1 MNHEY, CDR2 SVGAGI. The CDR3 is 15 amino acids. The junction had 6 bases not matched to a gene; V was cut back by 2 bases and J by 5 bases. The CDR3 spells CASSYRTGVIETQYF. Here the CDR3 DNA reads TGTGCCAGCAGTTACCGGACAGGGGTGATCGAGACCCAGTACTTC.

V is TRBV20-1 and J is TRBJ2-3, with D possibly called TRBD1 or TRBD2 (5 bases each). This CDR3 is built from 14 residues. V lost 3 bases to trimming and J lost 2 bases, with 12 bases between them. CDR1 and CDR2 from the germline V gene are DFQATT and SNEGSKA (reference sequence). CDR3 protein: CSASRDAFTDTQYF. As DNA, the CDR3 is TGCAGTGCTAGCCGGGACGCCTTCACAGATACGCAGTATTTT.